This T cell receptor (beta chain) originates from a study of blood T cell repertoires in COVID-19. Turning to the study itself: Sources were T cells, B-cell-depleted T cells, or PBMCs; the material itself was cDNA or gDNA.

Unmatched junction bases numbered 12, after V lost 4 bases and J lost 8 bases. The germline V gene has CDR1 SNHLY and CDR2 FYNNEI. This CDR3 is built from 16 residues. Recruits, aged roughly 18 to 90 years, lived in 25 or so US areas. Assignments of participants to cohorts depended upon their own reported clinical history. Original data processing: Reference gene primer amplification gave estimated nucleated cell counts. Clones were read by immunoSEQ multiplex PCR, and TCRdb kept only the in-frame ones, dropping some. That table furnishes V, J and clone size, whereas the DNA furnished D and trimming. Of a few hundred thousand clones in the sample, approximately 90% were seen once.

The receptor was derived from a woman in her late teens or twenties who had recovered from COVID-19. The sequenced sample was PBMCs or T cells enriched from blood (not recorded which). The V and J genes are TRBV2 and TRBJ2-1; 9 bases map to TRBD2. The CDR3 sequence: CASSGASGVKLDEQFF. The CDR3 DNA sequence: TGTGCCAGCAGTGGGGCTAGCGGGGTAAAATTGGATGAGCAGTTCTTC.